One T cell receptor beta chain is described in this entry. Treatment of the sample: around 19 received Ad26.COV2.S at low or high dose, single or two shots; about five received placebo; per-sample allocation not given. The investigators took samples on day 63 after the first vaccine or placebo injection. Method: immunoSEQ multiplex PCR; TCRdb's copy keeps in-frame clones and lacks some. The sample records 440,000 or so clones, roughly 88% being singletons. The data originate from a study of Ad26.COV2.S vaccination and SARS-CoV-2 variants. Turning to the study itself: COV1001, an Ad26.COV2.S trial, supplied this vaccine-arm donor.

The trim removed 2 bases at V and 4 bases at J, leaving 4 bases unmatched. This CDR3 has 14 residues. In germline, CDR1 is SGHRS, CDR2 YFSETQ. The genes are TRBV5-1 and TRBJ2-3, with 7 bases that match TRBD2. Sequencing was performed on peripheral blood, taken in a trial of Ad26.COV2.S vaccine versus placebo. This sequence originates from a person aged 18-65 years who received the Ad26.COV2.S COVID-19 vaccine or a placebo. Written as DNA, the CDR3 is TGCGCCAGCAGCTTCTCGGGAGGTTCAGATACGCAGTATTTT. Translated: CASSFSGGSDTQYF.